This T cell receptor beta chain was observed in a study of CD8+ T cells in alopecia areata. Study overall: Treated patients were given 5 to 10 mg oral tofacitinib twice daily. Study results and caveats: An increase in clonality over normal scalp was evident in lesional scalp, especially alopecia totalis/universalis.

Sequencing used cDNA as its template, made by extracting RNA and reverse transcribing it. Using immunoSEQ multiplex PCR, the repertoire was profiled, and TCRdb retains in-frame clones only, with some absent. The sample comprises roughly 190,000 clones, about 60% of which are singletons, and approximately 3.5% rests with the top ten. In this sample, this clone turned up a few times. Its antigen is still unknown. Trimming removed 6 bases from V and 7 bases from J, with 22 bases in between. This CDR3 has 15 residues. Germline V gene sequence: CDR1 SQVTM, CDR2 ANQGSEA. Treatment defined: oral pan-JAK inhibitor, 5-10 mg twice daily. Separation by sorting yielded CD4+ and CD8+ T cells from PBMCs.

The chain couples TRBV29-1 to TRBJ2-1; the D gene is possibly TRBD1 (6 bases). The TCR sequence derives from a human donor with alopecia areata. The starting material was CD4+ T cells sorted from blood, obtained at week 4, from a patient treated with tofacitinib. CDR3 in amino acids: CSVHTPGQGGNEQFF. The DNA for the CDR3 is TGCAGCGTGCACACTCCGGGACAAGGGGGTAATGAGCAGTTCTTC.